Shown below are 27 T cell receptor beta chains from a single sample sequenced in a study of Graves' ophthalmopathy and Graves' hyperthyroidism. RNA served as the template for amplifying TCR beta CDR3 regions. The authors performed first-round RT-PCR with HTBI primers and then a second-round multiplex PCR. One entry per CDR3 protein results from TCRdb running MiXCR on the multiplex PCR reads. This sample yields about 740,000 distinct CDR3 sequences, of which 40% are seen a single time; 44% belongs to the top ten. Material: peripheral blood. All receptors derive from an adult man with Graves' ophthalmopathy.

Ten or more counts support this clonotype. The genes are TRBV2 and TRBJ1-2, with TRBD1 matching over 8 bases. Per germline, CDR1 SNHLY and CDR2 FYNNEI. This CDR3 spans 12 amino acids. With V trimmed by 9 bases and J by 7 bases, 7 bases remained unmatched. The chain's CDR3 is CASEGQDPGYTF. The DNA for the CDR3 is TGTGCCAGTGAGGGACAGGACCCTGGCTACACCTTC.

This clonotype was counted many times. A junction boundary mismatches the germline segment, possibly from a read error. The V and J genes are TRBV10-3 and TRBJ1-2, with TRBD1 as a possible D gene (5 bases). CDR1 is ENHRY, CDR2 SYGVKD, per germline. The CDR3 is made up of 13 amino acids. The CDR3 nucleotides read TGTGCCAGCAGTTACTTGGGGGGTGAAGGCTACACCTTC. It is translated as CASSYLGGEGYTF.

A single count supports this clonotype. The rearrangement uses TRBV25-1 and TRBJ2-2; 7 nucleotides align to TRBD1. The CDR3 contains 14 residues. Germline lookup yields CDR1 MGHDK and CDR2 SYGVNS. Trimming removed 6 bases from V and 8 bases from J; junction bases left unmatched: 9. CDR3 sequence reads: CASSNAQGVGELFF. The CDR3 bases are TGTGCCAGCAGCAACGCCCAGGGGGTTGGGGAGCTGTTTTTT.

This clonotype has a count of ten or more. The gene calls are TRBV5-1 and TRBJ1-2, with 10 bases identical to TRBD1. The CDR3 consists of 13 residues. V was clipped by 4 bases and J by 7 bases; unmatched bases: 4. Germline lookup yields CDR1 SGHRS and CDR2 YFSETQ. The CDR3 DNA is TGCGCCAGCAGCCCCGGGACAGGGGTTGGCTACACCTTC. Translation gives CASSPGTGVGYTF.

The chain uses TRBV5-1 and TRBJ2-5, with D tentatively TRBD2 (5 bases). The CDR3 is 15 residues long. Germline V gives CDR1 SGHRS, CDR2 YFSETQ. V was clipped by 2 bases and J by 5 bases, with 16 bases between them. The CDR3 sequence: CASSLIATSGETQYF. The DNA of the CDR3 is TGCGCCAGCAGCTTAATAGCGACTTCGGGCGAGACCCAGTACTTC. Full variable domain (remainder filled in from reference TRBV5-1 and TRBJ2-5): KAGVTQTPRYLIKTRGQQVTLSCSPISGHRSVSWYQQTPGQGLQFLFEYFSETQRNKGNFPGRFSGRQFSNSRSEMNVSTLELGDSALYLCASSLIATSGETQYFGPGTRLLVL.

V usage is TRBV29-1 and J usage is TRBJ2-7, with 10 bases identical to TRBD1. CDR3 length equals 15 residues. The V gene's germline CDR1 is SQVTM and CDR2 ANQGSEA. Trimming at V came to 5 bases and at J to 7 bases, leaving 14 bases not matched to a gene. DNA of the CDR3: TGCAGCGTTCTCTTTGGACAGGGGGTGGCGAGTGAGCAGTACTTC. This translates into CSVLFGQGVASEQYF.

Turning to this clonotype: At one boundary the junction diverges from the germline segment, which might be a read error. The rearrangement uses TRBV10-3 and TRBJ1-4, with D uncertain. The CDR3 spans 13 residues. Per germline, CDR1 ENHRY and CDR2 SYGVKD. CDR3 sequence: CASSEVRREKLFF. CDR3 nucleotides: TGTGCCAGCAGTGAAGTGAGGAGGGAAAAACTGTTTTTT.

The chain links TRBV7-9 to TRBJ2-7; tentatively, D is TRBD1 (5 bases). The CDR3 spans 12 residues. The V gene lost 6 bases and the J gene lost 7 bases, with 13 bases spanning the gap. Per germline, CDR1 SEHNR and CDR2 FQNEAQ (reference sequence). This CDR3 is CASSIQGWEQYF. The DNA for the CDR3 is TGTGCCAGCAGTATCCAGGGTTGGGAGCAGTACTTC.

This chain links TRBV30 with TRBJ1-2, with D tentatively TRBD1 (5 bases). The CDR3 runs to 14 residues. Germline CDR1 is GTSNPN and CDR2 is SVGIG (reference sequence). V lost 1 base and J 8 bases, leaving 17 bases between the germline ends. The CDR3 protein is CAWSGKTATGGYTF. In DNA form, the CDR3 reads TGTGCCTGGAGTGGTAAGACAGCCACTGGCGGCTACACCTTC.

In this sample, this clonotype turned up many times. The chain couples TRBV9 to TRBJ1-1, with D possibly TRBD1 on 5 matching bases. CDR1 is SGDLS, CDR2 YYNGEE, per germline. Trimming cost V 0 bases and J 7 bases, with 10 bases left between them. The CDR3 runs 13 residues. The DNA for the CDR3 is TGTGCCAGCAGCGTAGTGACAGATCATGAAGCTTTCTTT. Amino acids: CASSVVTDHEAFF.

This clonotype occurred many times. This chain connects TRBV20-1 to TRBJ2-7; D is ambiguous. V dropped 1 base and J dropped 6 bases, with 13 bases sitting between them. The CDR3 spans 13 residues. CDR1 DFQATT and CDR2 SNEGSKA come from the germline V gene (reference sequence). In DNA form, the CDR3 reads TGCAGTGCTAGAGCTAGGATCCTTCCCGAGCAGTACTTC. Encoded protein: CSARARILPEQYF.

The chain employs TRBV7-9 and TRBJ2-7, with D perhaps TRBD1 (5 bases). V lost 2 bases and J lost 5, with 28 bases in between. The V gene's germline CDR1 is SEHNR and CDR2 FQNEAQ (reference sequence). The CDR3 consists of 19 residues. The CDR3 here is CASSLRPHLQGSRTDEQYF. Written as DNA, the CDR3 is TGTGCCAGCAGCTTAAGACCCCACCTCCAGGGTAGTCGTACGGACGAGCAGTACTTC.

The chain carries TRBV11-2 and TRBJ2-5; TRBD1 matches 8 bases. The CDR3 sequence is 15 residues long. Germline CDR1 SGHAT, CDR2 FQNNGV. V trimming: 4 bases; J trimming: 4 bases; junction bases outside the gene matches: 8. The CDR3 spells CASSSSDRARETQYF. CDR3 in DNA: TGTGCCAGCAGCTCATCGGACAGGGCGCGAGAGACCCAGTACTTC.

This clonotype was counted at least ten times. In nucleotides, the CDR3 is TGTGCCAGCAGCTTCGGCCAGACAGGGGACTACGAGCAGTACTTC. Translating gives CASSFGQTGDYEQYF. The chain combines TRBV7-9 with TRBJ2-7; 8 bases align to TRBD1. The CDR3 consists of 15 residues. Germline trimming cut 3 bases from V and 3 bases from J; bases unmatched to any gene: 7. The germline CDR1 and CDR2 sequences are SEHNR and FQNEAQ (reference sequence).

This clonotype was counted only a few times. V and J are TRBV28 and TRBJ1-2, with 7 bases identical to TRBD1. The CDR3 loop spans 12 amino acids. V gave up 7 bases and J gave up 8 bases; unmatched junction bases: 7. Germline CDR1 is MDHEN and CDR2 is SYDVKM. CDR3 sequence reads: CASKEGGDGYTF. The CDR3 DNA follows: TGTGCCAGCAAAGAAGGGGGCGACGGCTACACCTTC.

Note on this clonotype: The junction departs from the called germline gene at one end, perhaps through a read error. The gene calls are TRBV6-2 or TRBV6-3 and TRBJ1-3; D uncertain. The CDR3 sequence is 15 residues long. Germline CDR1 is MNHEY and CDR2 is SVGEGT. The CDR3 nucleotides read TGTGCCATCAGTTACCTCACCGGCTCTGGAAACACCATATATTTT. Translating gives CAISYLTGSGNTIYF.

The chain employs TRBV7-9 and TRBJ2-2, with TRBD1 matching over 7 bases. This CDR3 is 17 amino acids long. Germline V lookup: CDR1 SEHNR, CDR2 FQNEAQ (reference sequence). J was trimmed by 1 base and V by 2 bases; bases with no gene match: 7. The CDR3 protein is CASSLRTGDGNTGELFF. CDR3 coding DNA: TGTGCCAGCAGCTTAAGGACAGGAGACGGGAACACCGGGGAGCTGTTTTTT.

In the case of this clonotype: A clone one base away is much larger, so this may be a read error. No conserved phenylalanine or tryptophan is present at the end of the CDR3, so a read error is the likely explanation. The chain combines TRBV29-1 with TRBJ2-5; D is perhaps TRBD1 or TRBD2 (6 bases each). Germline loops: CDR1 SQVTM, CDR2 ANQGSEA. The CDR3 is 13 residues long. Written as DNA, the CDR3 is TGCAGTGCGAGAAGGGGGGCAGGGGAGACCCAGTACTCC. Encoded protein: CSARRGAGETQYS.

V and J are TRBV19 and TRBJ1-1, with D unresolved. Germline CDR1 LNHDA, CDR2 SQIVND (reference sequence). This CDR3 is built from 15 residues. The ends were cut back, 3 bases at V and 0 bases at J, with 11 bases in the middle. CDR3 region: CASSIAGYMNTEAFF. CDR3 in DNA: TGTGCCAGTAGTATTGCCGGATACATGAACACTGAAGCTTTCTTT.

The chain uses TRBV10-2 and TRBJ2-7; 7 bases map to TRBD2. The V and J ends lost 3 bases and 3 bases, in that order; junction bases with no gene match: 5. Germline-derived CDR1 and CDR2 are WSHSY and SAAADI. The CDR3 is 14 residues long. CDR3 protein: CASSEYGGGYEQYF. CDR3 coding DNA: TGCGCCAGCAGTGAATACGGCGGGGGCTACGAGCAGTACTTC.

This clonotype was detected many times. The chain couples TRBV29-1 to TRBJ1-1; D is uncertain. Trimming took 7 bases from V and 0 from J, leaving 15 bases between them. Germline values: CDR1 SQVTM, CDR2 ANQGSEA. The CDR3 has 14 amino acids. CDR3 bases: TGCAGCGACCTGTTTTCAGGATTGAACACTGAAGCTTTCTTT. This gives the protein CSDLFSGLNTEAFF.

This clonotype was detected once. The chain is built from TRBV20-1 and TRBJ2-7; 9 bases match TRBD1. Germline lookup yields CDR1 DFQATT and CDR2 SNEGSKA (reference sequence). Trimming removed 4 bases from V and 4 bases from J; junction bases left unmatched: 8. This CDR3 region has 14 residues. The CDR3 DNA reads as TGCAGTGCTAACCCGGACAGGGGTCTGTACGAGCAGTACTTC. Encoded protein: CSANPDRGLYEQYF.

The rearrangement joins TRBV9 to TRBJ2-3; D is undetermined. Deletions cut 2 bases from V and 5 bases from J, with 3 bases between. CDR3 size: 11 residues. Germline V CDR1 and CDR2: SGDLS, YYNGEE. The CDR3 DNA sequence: TGTGCCAGCAGCGTGGGAGATACGCAGTATTTT. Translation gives CASSVGDTQYF. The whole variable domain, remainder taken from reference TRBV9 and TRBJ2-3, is DSGVTQTPKHLITATGQRVTLRCSPRSGDLSVYWYQQSLDQGLQFLIQYYNGEERAKGNILERFSAQQFPDLHSELNLSSLELGDSALYFCASSVGDTQYFGPGTRLTVL.

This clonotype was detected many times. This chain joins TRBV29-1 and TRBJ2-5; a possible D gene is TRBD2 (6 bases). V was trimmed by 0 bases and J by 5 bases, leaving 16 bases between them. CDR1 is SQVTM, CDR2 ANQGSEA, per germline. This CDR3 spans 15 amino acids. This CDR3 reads CSVEDRDPRGETQYF. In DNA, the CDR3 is TGCAGCGTTGAAGATCGGGACCCACGGGGGGAGACCCAGTACTTC. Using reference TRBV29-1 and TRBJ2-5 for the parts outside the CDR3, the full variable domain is SAVISQKPSRDICQRGTSLTIQCQVDSQVTMMFWYRQQPGQSLTLIATANQGSEATYESGFVIDKFPISRPNLTFSTLTVSNMSPEDSSIYLCSVEDRDPRGETQYFGPGTRLLVL.

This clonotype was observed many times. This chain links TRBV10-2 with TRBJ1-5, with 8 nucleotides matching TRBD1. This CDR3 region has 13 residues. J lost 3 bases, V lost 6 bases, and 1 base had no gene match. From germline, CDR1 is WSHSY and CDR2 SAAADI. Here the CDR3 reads CASRQGVNQPQHF. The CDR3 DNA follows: TGCGCCAGCAGACAGGGGGTCAATCAGCCCCAGCATTTT.

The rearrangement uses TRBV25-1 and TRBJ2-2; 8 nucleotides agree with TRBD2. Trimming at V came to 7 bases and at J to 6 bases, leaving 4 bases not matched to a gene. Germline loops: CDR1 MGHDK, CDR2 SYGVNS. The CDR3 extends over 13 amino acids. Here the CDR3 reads CASTRLAPGELFF. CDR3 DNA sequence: TGTGCCAGCACTCGACTAGCGCCCGGGGAGCTGTTTTTT.

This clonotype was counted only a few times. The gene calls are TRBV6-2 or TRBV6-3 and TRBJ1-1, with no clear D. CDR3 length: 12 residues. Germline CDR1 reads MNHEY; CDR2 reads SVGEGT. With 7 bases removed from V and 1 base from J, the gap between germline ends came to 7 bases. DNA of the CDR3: TGTGCCAGCAATGGGTGGAACACTGAAGCTTTCTTT. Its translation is CASNGWNTEAFF.